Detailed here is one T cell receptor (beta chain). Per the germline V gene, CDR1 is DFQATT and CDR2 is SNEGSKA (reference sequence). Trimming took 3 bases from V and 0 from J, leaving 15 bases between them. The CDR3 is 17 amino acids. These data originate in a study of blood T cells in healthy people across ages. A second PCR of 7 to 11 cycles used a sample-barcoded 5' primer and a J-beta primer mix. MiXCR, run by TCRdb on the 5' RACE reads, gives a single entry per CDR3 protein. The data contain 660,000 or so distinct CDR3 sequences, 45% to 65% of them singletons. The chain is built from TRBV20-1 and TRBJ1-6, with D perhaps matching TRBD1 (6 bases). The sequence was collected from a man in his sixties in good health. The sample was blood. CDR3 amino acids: CSARAGASSSYNSPLHF. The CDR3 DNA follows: TGCAGTGCTAGGGCAGGGGCGAGTAGCTCCTATAATTCACCCCTCCACTTT.